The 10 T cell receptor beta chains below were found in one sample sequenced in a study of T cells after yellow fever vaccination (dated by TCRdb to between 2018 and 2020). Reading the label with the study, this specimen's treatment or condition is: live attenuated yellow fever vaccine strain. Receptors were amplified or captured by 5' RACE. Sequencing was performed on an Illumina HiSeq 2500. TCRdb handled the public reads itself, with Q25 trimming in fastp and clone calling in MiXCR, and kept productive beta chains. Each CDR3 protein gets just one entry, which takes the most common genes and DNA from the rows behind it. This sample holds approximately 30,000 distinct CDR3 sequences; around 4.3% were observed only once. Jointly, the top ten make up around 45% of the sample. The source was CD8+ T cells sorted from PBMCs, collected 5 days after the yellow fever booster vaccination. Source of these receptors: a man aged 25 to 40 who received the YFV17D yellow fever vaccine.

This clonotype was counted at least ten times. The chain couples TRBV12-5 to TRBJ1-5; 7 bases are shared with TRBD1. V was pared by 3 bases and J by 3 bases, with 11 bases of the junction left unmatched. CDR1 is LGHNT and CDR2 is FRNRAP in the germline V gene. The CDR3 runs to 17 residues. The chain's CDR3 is CASGFSPVQGNNQPQHF. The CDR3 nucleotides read TGTGCTAGTGGTTTTTCCCCCGTACAGGGGAACAATCAGCCCCAGCATTTT. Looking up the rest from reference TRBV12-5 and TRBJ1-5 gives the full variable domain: DARVTQTPRHKVTEMGQEVTMRCQPILGHNTVFWYRQTMMQGLELLAYFRNRAPLDDSGMPKDRFSAEMPDATLATLKIQPSEPRDSAVYFCASGFSPVQGNNQPQHFGDGTRLSIL.

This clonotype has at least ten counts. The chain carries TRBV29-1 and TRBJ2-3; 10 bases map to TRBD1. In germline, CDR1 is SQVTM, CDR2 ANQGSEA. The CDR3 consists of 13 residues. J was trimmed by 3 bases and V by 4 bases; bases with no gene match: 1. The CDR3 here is CSVADRGTDTQYF. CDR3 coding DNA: TGCAGCGTTGCGGACAGGGGGACAGATACGCAGTATTTT.

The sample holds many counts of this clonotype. Written as DNA, the CDR3 is TGTGCCAGCAGCTCCGGGCTCTTTAATGAGCAGTTCTTC. It encodes CASSSGLFNEQFF. The chain has TRBV7-9 and TRBJ2-1; the D is unclear. The CDR3 runs 13 residues. The germline V gene has CDR1 SEHNR and CDR2 FQNEAQ (reference sequence). Deletions cut 4 bases from V and 7 bases from J, with 11 bases between.

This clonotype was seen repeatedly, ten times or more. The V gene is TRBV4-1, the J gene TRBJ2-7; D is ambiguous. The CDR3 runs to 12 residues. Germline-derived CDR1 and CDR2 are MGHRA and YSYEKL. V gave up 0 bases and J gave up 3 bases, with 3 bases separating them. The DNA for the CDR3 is TGCGCCAGCAGCCAAGATCTCTACGAGCAGTACTTC. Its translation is CASSQDLYEQYF.

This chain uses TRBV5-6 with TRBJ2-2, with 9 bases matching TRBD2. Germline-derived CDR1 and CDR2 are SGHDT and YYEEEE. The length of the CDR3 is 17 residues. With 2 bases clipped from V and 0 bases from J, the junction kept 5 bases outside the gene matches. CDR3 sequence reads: CASSFRLAETNTGELFF. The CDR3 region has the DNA TGTGCCAGCAGCTTCCGACTAGCGGAGACGAACACCGGGGAGCTGTTTTTT.

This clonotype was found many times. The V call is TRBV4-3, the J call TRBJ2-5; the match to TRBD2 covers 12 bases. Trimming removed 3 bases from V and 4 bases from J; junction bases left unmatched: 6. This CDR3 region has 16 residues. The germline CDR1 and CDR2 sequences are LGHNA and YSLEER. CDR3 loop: CASSQTLAGGPETQYF. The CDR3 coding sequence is TGCGCCAGCAGCCAGACCCTAGCGGGAGGGCCAGAGACCCAGTACTTC.

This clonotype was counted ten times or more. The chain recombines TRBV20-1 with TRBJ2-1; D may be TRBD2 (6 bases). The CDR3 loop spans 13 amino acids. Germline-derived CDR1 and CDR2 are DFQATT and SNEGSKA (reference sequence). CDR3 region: CRAGDSTKGEQFF. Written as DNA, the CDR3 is TGCAGGGCTGGGGACTCCACTAAGGGTGAGCAGTTCTTC.

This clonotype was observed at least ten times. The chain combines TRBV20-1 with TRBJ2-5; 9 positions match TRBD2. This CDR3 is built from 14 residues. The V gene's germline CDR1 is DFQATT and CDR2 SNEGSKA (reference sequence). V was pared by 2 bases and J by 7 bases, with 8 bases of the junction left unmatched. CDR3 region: CSARLAGTPATQYF. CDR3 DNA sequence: TGCAGTGCTAGACTAGCGGGAACCCCTGCGACCCAGTACTTC.

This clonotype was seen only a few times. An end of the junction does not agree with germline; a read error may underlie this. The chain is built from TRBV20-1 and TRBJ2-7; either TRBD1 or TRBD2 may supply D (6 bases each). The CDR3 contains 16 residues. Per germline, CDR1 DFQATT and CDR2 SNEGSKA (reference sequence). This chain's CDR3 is CTASDLWAEGHYEQYF. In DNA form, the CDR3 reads TGCACTGCTAGTGACCTGTGGGCGGAGGGACACTACGAGCAGTACTTC.

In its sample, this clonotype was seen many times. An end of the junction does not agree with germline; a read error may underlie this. CDR3 nucleotide sequence: TGTGCCAGCAGCTTAGGAGGACAGGTTCATTTT. Amino acids: CASSLGGQVHF. This chain connects TRBV7-8 to TRBJ1-3, with 7 bases lining up with TRBD1. Germline V gives CDR1 SGHVS, CDR2 FQNEAQ. The CDR3 length is 11 residues.